This T cell receptor beta chain was found in a study of blood T cell repertoires in COVID-19. Study summary: COVID-19 samples, acute and convalescent, were from the United States, Italy and Spain.

It was during active infection that Seattle patients were enrolled and then longitudinally followed. Authors' processing steps: Reference gene primers were amplified, and this amplification served to estimate nucleated cell counts. Some clones are missing from TCRdb's copy, which holds only in-frame ones; the method was immunoSEQ multiplex PCR. D and trimming come from the DNA, and the V and J calls and clone size come from that table. Among nearly 70,000 clones, about 90% were seen once, and the ten largest hold roughly 3.2%. CDR3 length equals 13 residues. V was cut by 6 bases and J by 9 bases, with 15 bases left in between. The germline gives CDR1 SNHLY, CDR2 FYNNEI.

The material sequenced was peripheral blood. The TCR was taken from a woman aged 45-65 years with COVID-19, enrolled during active disease. This sequence joins TRBV2 and TRBJ2-1; D perhaps matches TRBD2 (7 bases). This chain's CDR3 is CASRGAGVGEQFF. The CDR3 DNA follows: TGTGCCAGCAGGGGGGCGGGAGTGGGTGAGCAGTTCTTC.